This T cell receptor (beta chain) was captured by sequencing in a study of T cell responses to AZD1222 COVID-19 vaccine (dated by TCRdb to the early 2020s). A note on the overall study: AZD1222 recipients with second doses at about 4 weeks or about 12 weeks were pooled, because spike-specific TCR depth and breadth did not differ between schedules. TCR sequencing covered approximately 230 trial participants: 200 to 220 given two doses of AZD1222 and 26 given two doses of MenACWY control vaccine. Trial participants were enrolled by age into 18-55, 56-69 and 70-plus year subgroups, with roughly 160, 29 and 62 TCR-sequenced participants respectively. Paper-wide results and their limitations: Because no day 14 peak-response samples were available, the repertoires could be characterized only after the peak T cell response. Participants were mostly white British, with more females than males. The authors suggested clonal diversity may have been underestimated. Conclusions about previously exposed vaccinees are limited, since just five or six AZD1222 recipients were seropositive for SARS-CoV-2 at baseline. Nearly half of unique spike-specific TCRs reportedly recognized epitopes outside regions mutated in the B.1.351 and B.1.1.7 variants. In the small 56-69-year group, the increase in depth fell short of significance, most likely because of low power. The whole spike protein was spanned by vaccine-associated CD4 TCRs, and dominant responses were seen in regions 160-218 and 743-854. Spike-specific TCR breadth and depth rose significantly after two AZD1222 doses compared with day 0 and with MenACWY recipients.

Counted from cysteine to phenylalanine, this CDR3 has 14 amino acids. This entry keeps only the CDR3 DNA: 42 bases, framed from base 1. Looking up the germline V gene (reference sequence) yields CDR1 LNHNV and CDR2 YYDKDF. Trimming removed 5 bases from V and 0 bases from J, leaving 8 bases between the germline ends. Points on this clone: The clone's antigen remains unknown. Qualities for individual bases were not recorded, and no much larger clone is one base off.

The CDR3 regions of human TCRbeta chains were analyzed by immunosequencing. Processing in the source paper ran as follows. TCRs in the repertoires were compared against a reference library of SARS-CoV-2-specific TCRs that had been generated with the MIRA antigen-specificity platform. Breadth meant the fraction of unique TCRs that were SARS-CoV-2-associated, whereas depth meant the fraction of total T cells that were SARS-CoV-2-associated. Using the MIRA data, each spike-specific TCR was mapped to the spike region that the TCR reacts to and placed in a CD4 or CD8 class. Log10-transformed breadth and depth values were compared by one-way ANOVA with Sidak's multiple comparisons tests. Imported from immuneACCESS, the table was reduced by TCRdb to in-frame sequences with V and J called. These copies leave out some clones; in studies compared against another copy, an unresolved V gene accounts for under half, and the cause of the remainder is not known. V, J and clone size are those of that table, while D and trimming were read from the DNA. For this sample the table gives fewer than 110,000 clones, of which approximately 90% were detected only once. The ten largest clones capture approximately 1.2% of the sample.

The time point label for this specimen denotes: baseline before first vaccination. Vaccinee samples came from UK trials COV001 and COV002, including a single-blind randomized controlled phase 2/3 trial of AZD1222 (ChAdOx1 nCoV-19) in healthy adults. For TCRbeta chain sequencing, PBMC samples from trial participants were taken at day 0 and at day 28 after the second dose. The sequence was obtained from an adult in good health. The chain joins TRBV15 to TRBJ1-5; the D gene cannot be named for sure. The input for sequencing was peripheral blood, taken on day 0 of AZD1222 vaccination. The CDR3 protein: CATSETDSNQPQHF. The nucleotide sequence is given as TGTGCCACCAGCGAAACGGATAGCAATCAGCCCCAGCATTTT.